The 22 T cell receptor beta chains reported below all come from one sample, sequenced in a study of blood T cells in healthy people across ages. Alongside a J-beta primer mix, a sample-barcoded 5' primer served in a second PCR lasting roughly 6 to 11 cycles. MiXCR, applied by TCRdb to the 5' RACE reads, yields one record per CDR3 protein. The sample consists of 750,000 or so distinct CDR3 sequences, around 25% of them appearing once. These data were also filed under a second study, of T cells of mothers and their children.

Input material: blood. Source of these receptors: a boy aged 5-17 years in good health.

This clonotype appeared a few times. V is TRBV7-2 and J is TRBJ1-4; TRBD1 is a possible D gene (6 bases). Germline-derived CDR1 and CDR2 are SGHTA and FQGNSA. V lost 5 bases to trimming and J lost 8 bases, with 21 bases between them. The CDR3 contains 16 residues. The CDR3 here is CASSAKSGAIGEKLFF. The CDR3 DNA sequence: TGTGCCAGCAGCGCCAAGTCGGGGGCGATAGGCGAAAAACTGTTTTTT. Filled out from reference TRBV7-2 and TRBJ1-4, the complete variable domain reads GAGVSQSPSNKVTEKGKDVELRCDPISGHTALYWYRQSLGQGLEFLIYFQGNSAPDKSGLPSDRFSAERTGGSVSTLTIQRTQQEDSAVYLCASSAKSGAIGEKLFFGSGTQLSVL.

This chain uses TRBV29-1 with TRBJ2-1, with TRBD2 matching 7 bases. V gave up 7 bases and J gave up 9 bases; unmatched junction bases: 24. The V gene's germline CDR1 is SQVTM and CDR2 ANQGSEA. The length of the CDR3 is 17 residues. CDR3 DNA: TGCAGCGCCGTTTGGGGATCCGGGAGCGGGATTGAGGTTGAGCAGTTCTTC. It codes for CSAVWGSGSGIEVEQFF.

This clonotype was detected only a few times. The J gene is TRBJ2-5, the V gene TRBV28; D perhaps matches TRBD2 (6 bases). Germline CDR1 and CDR2: MDHEN and SYDVKM. This CDR3 is built from 15 residues. V gave up 5 bases and J gave up 3 bases, with 16 bases separating them. Here the CDR3 DNA reads TGTGCCAGCAGTACCCTTAGCGGTGTAAAAGAGACCCAGTACTTC. It codes for CASSTLSGVKETQYF.

This chain joins TRBV11-3 and TRBJ2-3; D may be TRBD1 (6 bases). Trimming removed 5 bases at V and 3 bases at J, with 15 bases between. The CDR3 has 15 residues. Germline values: CDR1 SGHNT, CDR2 YENEEA. As DNA, the CDR3 is TGTGCCAGCAGCCCTGGAGGTCAGGGGACAGATACGCAGTATTTT. This codes for CASSPGGQGTDTQYF.

The rearrangement links TRBV3-1 to TRBJ2-5; 7 nucleotides align to TRBD1. CDR1 and CDR2 (germline): LGHDT, YNNKEL (reference sequence). Germline trimming cut 1 base from V and 7 bases from J; bases unmatched to any gene: 21. The CDR3 spans 19 residues. The CDR3 nucleotides are TGTGCCAGCAGCCAAGCTTCAAGATTGACAGGGATGGGAATAGGGACCCAGTACTTC. It is translated as CASSQASRLTGMGIGTQYF.

The table lists this clonotype with a few counts. V usage is TRBV9 and J usage is TRBJ2-5; D gene unclear. The DNA end lines up better with TRBJ2-7; the J call may be wrong. Germline CDR1 and CDR2: SGDLS and YYNGEE. The CDR3 spans 14 residues. Here the CDR3 DNA reads TGTGCCAGCAGCGTAGGGACGGTCAGCTACGAGCAGTACTTC. Protein product: CASSVGTVSYEQYF.

The genes are TRBV6-2 or TRBV6-3 and TRBJ2-1, with TRBD1 as a possible D gene (6 bases). The assigned J gene may be wrong: the sequence end matches TRBJ2-7 better. The CDR3 length is 13 residues. CDR1 MNHEY and CDR2 SVGEGT come from the germline V gene. The CDR3 reads CASTGLERYEQYF. The CDR3 DNA is TGTGCCAGTACAGGGCTTGAACGCTACGAGCAGTACTTC.

The chain joins TRBV18 to TRBJ2-5; the D gene is possibly TRBD1 (6 bases). The tail of the sequence fits TRBJ2-1 better, so the J call may be wrong. The length of the CDR3 is 17 residues. From germline, CDR1 is KGHSH and CDR2 LQKENI. CDR3 bases: TGTGCCAGCTCACCACCGTCGGGACAATTTCCCATCAATGAGCAGTTCTTC. Translated: CASSPPSGQFPINEQFF.

In its sample, this clonotype was seen a few times. The rearrangement uses TRBV4-1 and TRBJ2-5; tentative D call: TRBD1 (6 bases). Trimming shortened V by 0 bases and J by 4 bases, and 9 bases separated the two germline ends. Germline V gives CDR1 MGHRA, CDR2 YSYEKL. The CDR3 has 14 amino acids. The CDR3 loop reads CASSQDPGVETQYF. CDR3 in DNA: TGCGCCAGCAGCCAAGATCCAGGGGTAGAGACCCAGTACTTC.

This clonotype was picked up a small number of times. V gene TRBV7-2 combines with J gene TRBJ1-5, with D tentatively TRBD1 (6 bases). This CDR3 is built from 10 residues. Trimming stripped 11 bases from V and 6 bases from J, with 8 bases between. Germline-derived CDR1 and CDR2 are SGHTA and FQGNSA. CDR3 nucleotides: TGTGCCCGGGGGCCTCAGCCCCAGCATTTT. It encodes CARGPQPQHF. Full variable domain (outside the CDR3, taken from reference TRBV7-2 and TRBJ1-5): GAGVSQSPSNKVTEKGKDVELRCDPISGHTALYWYRQSLGQGLEFLIYFQGNSAPDKSGLPSDRFSAERTGGSVSTLTIQRTQQEDSAVYLCARGPQPQHFGDGTRLSIL.

There are a few counts of this clonotype. The rearrangement links TRBV4-3 to TRBJ2-5; D not certain. CDR3 length: 15 amino acids. Germline loops: CDR1 LGHNA, CDR2 YSLEER. V was trimmed by 0 bases and J by 1 base, leaving 9 bases between them. The CDR3 spells CASSQDFGRQETQYF. CDR3 nucleotide sequence: TGCGCCAGCAGCCAAGATTTCGGACGCCAAGAGACCCAGTACTTC.

CDR3 sequence reads: CASSPIAGGMQETQYF. The DNA of the CDR3 is TGTGCCAGCAGTCCTATAGCGGGGGGGATGCAAGAGACCCAGTACTTC. The chain uses TRBV2 and TRBJ2-5; 11 bases agree with TRBD2. The CDR3 contains 16 residues. The V gene's germline CDR1 is SNHLY and CDR2 FYNNEI. V was clipped by 5 bases and J by 2 bases; unmatched bases: 7.

There are a few counts of this clonotype. This chain joins TRBV12-3 or TRBV12-4 and TRBJ1-2, with D unresolved. Trimming shortened V by 3 bases and J by 4 bases, and 9 bases separated the two germline ends. The CDR3 has 13 amino acids. CDR3 sequence: CASSFRHSYGYTF. The DNA for the CDR3 is TGTGCCAGCAGTTTCAGGCATTCCTATGGCTACACCTTC.

This chain joins TRBV7-2 and TRBJ2-5, with D perhaps TRBD1 or TRBD2 (6 bases each). Germline loops: CDR1 SGHTA, CDR2 FQGNSA. Trimming removed 6 bases at V and 2 bases at J, with 16 bases between. The CDR3 has 15 amino acids. The CDR3 is CASRGRGAWQETQYF. As DNA, the CDR3 is TGTGCCAGCAGGGGAAGGGGGGCCTGGCAAGAGACCCAGTACTTC.

The chain carries TRBV5-5 and TRBJ2-1; 11 nucleotides match TRBD1. CDR1 SGHKS and CDR2 YYEKEE come from the germline V gene (reference sequence). The CDR3 has 16 residues. J gave up 9 bases and V 1 base, and 9 bases lay outside the gene matches. The CDR3 region has the DNA TGTGCCAGCAGCTTGTCCGGGACAGGGGGATTTAGTGAGCAGTTCTTC. As protein: CASSLSGTGGFSEQFF.

This clonotype came up a few times. CDR3 nucleotide sequence: TGTGCCAGCAGTTTCCTACAGGGGCCTCTTGGAGCTTTCTTT. It yields the protein CASSFLQGPLGAFF. The chain has TRBV6-2 or TRBV6-3 and TRBJ1-1; TRBD1 matches 7 bases. The CDR3 consists of 14 residues. The trim removed 4 bases at V and 10 bases at J, leaving 12 bases unmatched. Germline assignment: CDR1 MNHEY and CDR2 SVGEGT.

The chain employs TRBV12-5 and TRBJ2-5; TRBD1 might be the D (6 bases). The tail of the sequence fits TRBJ2-7 better, so the J call may be wrong. The CDR3 spans 13 residues. Germline CDR1 is LGHNT and CDR2 is FRNRAP. The CDR3 reads CASGLGTVYEQYF. DNA for the CDR3: TGTGCTAGTGGTTTGGGGACAGTCTACGAGCAGTACTTC.

The CDR3, as DNA: TGCAGTGCTAGAGAGGCCGGGTCGGGGTTTGGAAACACCATATATTTT. Encoded protein: CSAREAGSGFGNTIYF. The chain has TRBV20-1 and TRBJ1-3, with D hard to call. Between the trimmed V and J ends, which lost 0 bases and 3 bases, there was a span of 15 bases. Germline V gene sequence: CDR1 DFQATT, CDR2 SNEGSKA (reference sequence). There are 16 residues in the CDR3.

The V and J genes are TRBV3-1 and TRBJ2-7; the D gene is possibly TRBD1 (5 bases). The CDR3 loop spans 15 amino acids. The germline V and J ends were trimmed by 1 base and 0 bases, with 10 bases remaining between them. The germline CDR1 and CDR2 sequences are LGHDT and YNNKEL (reference sequence). CDR3 in amino acids: CASSQAGFLSYEQYF. The CDR3, as DNA: TGTGCCAGCAGCCAAGCAGGGTTCCTCTCCTACGAGCAGTACTTC.

The rearrangement links TRBV7-9 to TRBJ1-2; D is undetermined. Per germline, CDR1 SEHNR and CDR2 FQNEAQ (reference sequence). Trimming left V 5 bases short and J 3 bases short, with 16 bases between. CDR3 length equals 15 residues. DNA of the CDR3: TGTGCCAGCAGCCCCCCGCGAGGGATCGACTATGGCTACACCTTC. Translating gives CASSPPRGIDYGYTF.

This clonotype was observed a handful of times. The chain employs TRBV7-9 and TRBJ2-5; 7 nucleotides match TRBD1. CDR1 is SEHNR and CDR2 is FQNEAQ in the germline V gene (reference sequence). The CDR3 length is 14 residues. After removal of 8 bases from V and 0 bases from J, the junction contained 6 bases not matched to a gene. In DNA, the CDR3 is TGTGCCAGCCGACCGGGACAGCACCAAGAGACCCAGTACTTC. Its translation is CASRPGQHQETQYF.

The table lists this clonotype with a few counts. The chain has TRBV6-5 and TRBJ2-4; TRBD2 matches 11 bases. The germline CDR1 and CDR2 sequences are MNHEY and SVGAGI. The junction had 6 bases not matched to a gene; V was cut back by 8 bases and J by 0 bases. The CDR3 length is 16 residues. The CDR3 sequence: CASGPTSGIAKNIQYF. The CDR3 region has the DNA TGTGCCAGCGGCCCGACTAGCGGGATAGCCAAAAACATTCAGTACTTC.